The rows below give T cell receptor beta chains drawn from one sample of a study of OX40 agonist ivuxolimab in advanced cancers. Using immunoSEQ multiplex PCR, the repertoire was profiled, and TCRdb retains in-frame clones only, with some absent. The profile covers 95,000 to 150,000 clones, with around 93% appearing a single time and 0.7% to 0.9% taken by the ten largest. Sample: CD4+ or CD8+ T cells sorted from blood, taken in a trial of the OX40 agonist ivuxolimab. The receptor source for this set is an adult with an advanced solid tumor such as melanoma, head and neck, liver or kidney cancer. The CDR3 runs from the conserved cysteine through the conserved F or W. A D gene is named only where the DNA matches it firmly.

d_call v_call cdr3_length cdr3_aa
. TRBV27 14 CASSRTDAKETQYF
. TRBV20-1 11 CSAKDNTEAFF
. TRBV9 15 CASSTDYFNTGELFF
TRBD1 TRBV5-1 17 CASSQGQGGYYGEKLFF
. TRBV6-6 14 CASSYGGSNQPQHF
. TRBV15 12 CATSREYRGYTF
. TRBV5-1 14 CASSLEGRNTEAFF
. TRBV6-5 16 CASSYSLGQLNTEAFF
. TRBV10-3 15 CAISESRDPYTEAFF
TRBD1 TRBV5-6 13 CASSGGQGDIQYF
. TRBV5-1 12 CASSLGGGELFF
TRBD1 TRBV9 16 CASSVTGVGAGNTIYF
TRBD2 TRBV7-8 18 CASSPLLAGGLHSETQYF
. TRBV27 13 CASSSTLINEQFF
. TRBV5-1 15 CASSQTHPDTDTQYF
. TRBV10-3 15 CAISDSGGLNYGYTF
. TRBV5-1 13 CASSLNEYNEQFF
TRBD2 TRBV5-1 15 CASSFLAGGDNEQFF
. TRBV5-4 17 CASNTGSGTQNTDTQYF
. TRBV6-5 14 CASSYSTNPGGYTF
TRBD2 TRBV5-1 19 CASSLGLAGGPFPTDTQYF
TRBD1 TRBV7-3 15 CASSSGQGAYNEQFF
. TRBV5-1 16 CASSRRPVTTNEKLFF
TRBD2 TRBV18 15 CASTSGTSGSYEQFF
. TRBV7-3 17 CASSLGASPGGANVLTF
TRBD1 TRBV6-5 15 CASSLQEGQGLEQYF
. TRBV18 13 CASSDLSSYEQYF
. TRBV18 14 CASSPPRDTYEQYF
. TRBV2 14 CASSEAGWNSPLHF
. TRBV5-1 17 CASSVGVLTGSRETQYF
. TRBV9 13 CASSVEGSYEQYF
TRBD1 TRBV10-3 14 CATKWGTGPEKLFF
. TRBV5-1 14 CASSSLNRNTEAFF
. TRBV5-1 15 CASSLRQDTSYEQYF
. TRBV28 15 CASSAIQKTTYEQYF
. TRBV15 15 CATSRDPDHRETQYF
. TRBV28 12 CASSPRNEKLFF
TRBD1 TRBV28 15 CASSLTGQGHYEQYF
TRBD1 TRBV7-6 14 CASSLPGQGDIQYF
. TRBV28 14 CASSILAPNQPQHF
. TRBV19 15 CASSISSVFTGELFF
. TRBV10-1 14 CASSVGGSTDTQYF
. TRBV30 11 CAWSVGGGYTF
. TRBV14 16 CASSQEWARRTDTQYF
. TRBV4-2 16 CASSPSAPKAYNEQFF
. TRBV19 12 CASSIPGTWATF
. TRBV10-3 16 CAISEFSQVSGNTIYF
. TRBV28 14 CASSLGQLKRGWFF
. TRBV11-2 14 CASSLDAGTWEQFF
. TRBV6-5 15 CASTLGPGLGTEAFF
TRBD2 TRBV19 14 CASSGGLLTKTQYF
. TRBV7-2 15 CASSLAGSRDYEQYF
. TRBV18 15 CASSHSGGRFTEAFF
. TRBV6-6 15 CASSGRTLNNQPQHF
. TRBV4-3 17 CASTPSRNLGSYNEQFF
. TRBV6-5 14 CASSFGTGLGEQYF
TRBD1 TRBV7-3 14 CASSYNTGGTEAFF
. TRBV27 12 CASKSANYEQYF
. TRBV5-8 15 CASSLGPNNQETQYF
TRBD1 TRBV9 15 CASSSGTGGAYEQYF